The clone carrying this T cell receptor beta chain was detected a few times. The antigen is not known. This entry belongs to a study of CD8 T cells in ankylosing spondylitis. Overall study results and limits: Both synovial fluid and blood in reactive arthritis had previously been reported to carry some motif variants. Roughly 8 highly homologous variants made up a TCR beta motif that seemed to typify ankylosing spondylitis blood. It was reported that disease-linked clones were significantly enriched in matched ankylosing spondylitis synovial fluid.

Germline V lookup: CDR1 MDHEN, CDR2 SYDVKM. With 8 bases removed from V and 5 bases from J, the gap between germline ends came to 20 bases. The CDR3 is made up of 15 amino acids. Via MiXCR, TCRdb re-called the 5' RACE reads, giving one row per CDR3 protein. The repertoire consists of about 800,000 distinct CDR3 sequences, with about 11% occurring once and the leading ten covering around 0.51%. The chain recombines TRBV28 with TRBJ2-3, with D tentatively TRBD2 (6 bases). This clonotype was sampled from a male donor with ankylosing spondylitis. Sequences were obtained from blood, either unsorted or a sorted T cell fraction (not recorded which). The chain's CDR3 is CASGGGGVVIDTQYF. CDR3 bases: TGTGCCAGCGGAGGCGGCGGGGTGGTGATAGATACGCAGTATTTT.